The present T cell receptor (beta chain) was sequenced within a study of blood T cells in healthy people across ages. Study as a whole: Template-switching capture recovered about one barcoded beta molecule per two T cells. Notes on the study in general: Higher diversity and more naive CD4+ cells were features of long-lived donors, compared to aged donors. Estimated diversity across one million T cells was deemed an underestimate.

The sample holds a few counts of this clonotype. Antigen unknown. In germline, CDR1 is MDHEN, CDR2 SYDVKM. The CDR3 extends over 15 amino acids. V gave up 3 bases and J gave up 5 bases; unmatched junction bases: 8. The authors ran a second PCR of roughly 6 to 11 cycles using a sample-barcoded 5' primer and a J-beta primer mix. TCRdb independently ran MiXCR on the 5' RACE reads; one entry per CDR3 protein. This repertoire shows fewer than 950,000 distinct CDR3 sequences, under 40% found once; its top ten account for 13%. The source material was blood. This chain joins TRBV28 and TRBJ1-2, with 8 bases matching TRBD1. This clonotype was sampled from a man younger than 35 in good health. The chain's CDR3 is CASSFSGGARYGYTF. For the CDR3, the DNA is TGTGCCAGCAGTTTTTCAGGGGGCGCCCGGTATGGCTACACCTTC.